The present entry profiles one T cell receptor (beta chain) with its context. What it recognizes is unknown. It is likely a read error, because the conserved phenylalanine at the end of the CDR3 is missing. This sample is drawn from a study of tumor and adjacent non-tumor tissue in lung cancer. Study summary: Each sample yielded a few million productive TCRbeta reads on average.

No cell sorting was done before RNA was extracted from the tissue. The germline V gene has CDR1 MDHEN and CDR2 SYDVKM. The length of the CDR3 is 16 residues. Trimming pared 5 bases from V and 7 bases from J, leaving 20 bases between. The library came from three nested PCR rounds adapted from ARM-PCR protocols. TCRdb redid the calling of the multiplex PCR reads with MiXCR, one entry per CDR3 protein. The profile shows about 90,000 distinct CDR3 sequences, roughly three fifths of them singletons. Study results and limitations: Normal lung showed higher cumulative top 100 clone frequency than tumor. Compared with tumor, normal lung showed significantly lower TCR diversity.

The V call is TRBV28, the J call TRBJ1-4, with a possible D match to TRBD1 (5 bases). The sequence came from a man aged 65 to 85 with non-small cell lung cancer. Sequenced sample: lung tumor tissue. CDR3 in DNA: TGTGCCAGCAGTCCCTCGATGGGGGGGTCGGGTGAAAAACTGTTTTCT. Protein sequence: CASSPSMGGSGEKLFS.